This T cell receptor beta chain was found in a study of blood T cell repertoires in COVID-19. Study background: The cDNA or gDNA used as material had been derived from T cells, B-cell-depleted T cells, or PBMCs.

Libraries were prepared by immunoSEQ multiplex PCR; TCRdb keeps only in-frame clonotypes and omits some of them. The sample carries about 110,000 clones, around 68% recorded once. Between the trimmed V and J ends, which lost 7 bases and 4 bases, there was a span of 19 bases. Germline-derived CDR1 and CDR2 are LNHDA and SQIVND (reference sequence). The length of the CDR3 is 15 residues. This sequence originates from a woman aged 60 to 75 with acute or convalescent COVID-19. This chain uses TRBV19 with TRBJ1-1, with D possibly TRBD1 on 6 matching bases. Sequencing input: peripheral blood. Here the CDR3 reads CASITGWGSSTEAFF. DNA for the CDR3: TGTGCCAGTATTACAGGGTGGGGAAGTAGCACTGAAGCTTTCTTT.